The 19 T cell receptor beta chains below all came from one sample that was sequenced in a study of cytomegalovirus exposure and HLA in healthy donors. Profiled with immunoSEQ multiplex PCR; TCRdb holds only in-frame clones, not every one. The table has 150,000 to 200,000 clones, 80% to 90% seen once. The sample taken for sequencing was PBMCs. All receptors come from a woman aged 25 to 39 in good health and CMV-seronegative.

The chain joins TRBV13 to TRBJ1-2; 7 bases line up with TRBD1. This CDR3 has 15 residues. The V gene's germline CDR1 is PRHDT and CDR2 FYEKMQ (reference sequence). V shed 1 base, J shed 3 bases, and the junction held 5 bases outside the gene matches. In nucleotides, the CDR3 is TGTGCCAGCAGCTTAGTCAGGGGGAGTTACTATGGCTACACCTTC. Translating gives CASSLVRGSYYGYTF.

The CDR3 nucleotides are TGTGCCAGCAGCTTAGCCCTCAATTCACCCCTCCACTTT. Translation gives CASSLALNSPLHF. The V call is TRBV7-2, the J call TRBJ1-6; D unclear. V shed 0 bases and J shed 7 bases, with 4 bases lying between them. The CDR3 consists of 13 residues. Germline CDR1 and CDR2: SGHTA and FQGNSA.

The chain joins TRBV18 to TRBJ2-1, with TRBD2 identical over 7 bases. Trimming took 0 bases from V and 3 from J; bases not matched to a gene: 5. The germline V gene encodes CDR1 KGHSH and CDR2 LQKENI. CDR3 length equals 16 residues. The chain's CDR3 is CASSPPVLAVYNEQFF. CDR3 nucleotide sequence: TGTGCCAGCTCACCACCGGTCCTAGCGGTCTACAATGAGCAGTTCTTC.

The chain carries TRBV6-5 and TRBJ2-2; a weak D match, TRBD2 (6 bases). The germline V gene encodes CDR1 MNHEY and CDR2 SVGAGI. The CDR3 sequence is 13 residues long. V was shortened by 6 bases and J by 5 bases, with 10 bases between the two germline ends. The CDR3 protein is CASRGGRTGELFF. As DNA, the CDR3 is TGTGCCAGCAGGGGAGGAAGAACCGGGGAGCTGTTTTTT.

The chain has TRBV28 and TRBJ1-2; D may be TRBD1 (5 bases). The V end lost 5 bases, the J end lost 3 bases, and 19 bases lay between the germline ends. Germline CDR1 and CDR2: MDHEN and SYDVKM. This CDR3 has 16 amino acids. The CDR3 sequence: CASSAAGTRWDYGYTF. CDR3 DNA: TGTGCCAGCAGTGCCGCCGGGACTAGGTGGGACTATGGCTACACCTTC.

The genes are TRBV6-1 and TRBJ2-7; TRBD2 matches 7 bases. The CDR3 has 15 amino acids. V trimming: 5 bases; J trimming: 2 bases; junction bases outside the gene matches: 9. CDR1 is MNHNS and CDR2 is SASEGT in the germline V gene. DNA of the CDR3: TGTGCCAGCAGTTCCCAGGGAGGGGTTCCCTACGAGCAGTACTTC. Its protein is CASSSQGGVPYEQYF.

CDR3 loop: CASSPPGLAGATKHTQYF. CDR3 nucleotide sequence: TGTGCCAGCTCACCACCGGGACTAGCGGGAGCAACGAAACATACGCAGTATTTT. The chain combines TRBV18 with TRBJ2-3; 14 positions agree with TRBD2. The J segment lost 7 bases and the V segment lost 0 bases, leaving 9 bases of the junction unmatched. The CDR3 contains 18 residues. Germline CDR1 and CDR2: KGHSH and LQKENI.

This chain links TRBV5-1 with TRBJ2-7; D is possibly TRBD2 (5 bases). Trimming took 0 bases from V and 5 from J, leaving 6 bases between them. CDR3 length: 12 residues. Germline lookup yields CDR1 SGHRS and CDR2 YFSETQ. CDR3 loop: CASSLAGNEQYF. CDR3 DNA sequence: TGCGCCAGCAGCTTGGCGGGGAACGAGCAGTACTTC.

The CDR3 nucleotides read TGTGCCAGCAGGCGGGCAAGCTCCTACAATGAGCAGTTCTTC. Protein product: CASRRASSYNEQFF. The V call is TRBV2, the J call TRBJ2-1; possibly TRBD2 for D (5 bases). This CDR3 comprises 14 residues. CDR1 is SNHLY and CDR2 is FYNNEI in the germline V gene. V lost 6 bases, J lost 0 bases, and 9 bases lay in between.

The rearrangement joins TRBV5-4 to TRBJ2-2, with 7 bases fitting TRBD2. Trimming removed 3 bases from V and 4 bases from J; junction bases left unmatched: 6. Looked up from germline, CDR1 is SGHNT and CDR2 is YYREEE (reference sequence). The CDR3 totals 15 residues. The CDR3 nucleotides are TGTGCCAGCAGCTCCGGGGGAGGGGCCACCGGGGAGCTGTTTTTT. Translation: CASSSGGGATGELFF.

The chain is built from TRBV5-6 and TRBJ1-1; a possible D gene is TRBD1 (5 bases). Trimming removed 4 bases from V and 4 bases from J, with 23 bases in between. The CDR3 is 17 residues long. Germline CDR1 reads SGHDT; CDR2 reads YYEEEE. The CDR3 nucleotides are TGTGCCAGCAGCGTGGGACGGTGGGGAAGGGGTGGCACTGAAGCTTTCTTT. The encoded protein is CASSVGRWGRGGTEAFF.

The chain recombines TRBV7-8 with TRBJ2-5, with no clear D. Trimming stripped 1 base from V and 5 bases from J, with 11 bases between. The germline V gene encodes CDR1 SGHVS and CDR2 FQNEAQ. The CDR3 loop spans 14 amino acids. The CDR3 is CASSLETGRETQYF. The DNA of the CDR3 is TGTGCCAGCAGCTTAGAAACGGGTCGTGAGACCCAGTACTTC.

The chain is built from TRBV10-2 and TRBJ2-7; 10 bases line up with TRBD2. V lost 8 bases to trimming and J lost 2 bases; unmatched junction nucleotides: 6. Germline V gene data show CDR1 as WSHSY and CDR2 as SAAADI. The CDR3 spans 14 residues. CDR3 residues: CASGGTSVTYEQYF. CDR3 in DNA: TGCGCCAGCGGCGGGACTAGCGTGACCTACGAGCAGTACTTC.

The CDR3 is CASSLDRGVQPQHF. The CDR3 DNA reads as TGCGCCAGCAGCTTGGACAGGGGGGTTCAGCCCCAGCATTTT. The V gene is TRBV5-1, the J gene TRBJ1-5; TRBD1 agrees at 8 bases. The CDR3 is 14 residues long. Trimming at V came to 0 bases and at J to 6 bases, leaving 2 bases not matched to a gene. The germline V gene encodes CDR1 SGHRS and CDR2 YFSETQ.

This rearrangement joins TRBV2 to TRBJ2-7; unclear D gene. This CDR3 region has 11 residues. Trimming took 1 base from V and 5 from J, leaving 3 bases between them. The V gene's germline CDR1 is SNHLY and CDR2 FYNNEI. CDR3 sequence reads: CASSEVDEQYF. DNA for the CDR3: TGTGCCAGCAGTGAAGTCGACGAGCAGTACTTC.

This rearrangement joins TRBV29-1 to TRBJ1-3; D is ambiguous. Germline loops: CDR1 SQVTM, CDR2 ANQGSEA. CDR3 size: 12 residues. Trimming took off 5 bases at V and 3 bases at J, with 8 bases between the two ends. Here the CDR3 reads CSVLVGGNTIYF. CDR3 in DNA: TGCAGCGTTTTGGTCGGTGGAAACACCATATATTTT.

V and J are TRBV6-6 and TRBJ1-2; 8 positions agree with TRBD1. Germline CDR1 reads MNHNY; CDR2 reads SVGAGI (reference sequence). CDR3 length: 14 amino acids. V was clipped by 5 bases and J by 2 bases; unmatched bases: 4. CDR3 coding DNA: TGTGCCAGCAGTACCGGGACAGGCAACTATGGCTACACCTTC. This encodes CASSTGTGNYGYTF.

J is TRBJ2-1 and V is TRBV6-4, with D possibly TRBD1 on 6 matching bases. The length of the CDR3 is 15 residues. The germline CDR1 and CDR2 sequences are MRHNA and SNTAGT. The ends were cut back, 0 bases at V and 9 bases at J, with 15 bases in the middle. CDR3: CASSDSSGGSGEQFF. CDR3 coding DNA: TGTGCCAGCAGTGACTCGAGTGGGGGCAGCGGTGAGCAGTTCTTC.

J is TRBJ2-4 and V is TRBV27, with D possibly matching TRBD2 (5 bases). The V and J ends lost 3 bases and 1 base respectively, with 7 bases between them. Germline CDR1 MNHEY, CDR2 SMNVEV (reference sequence). The CDR3 spans 14 residues. The chain's CDR3 is CASSFRRAKNIQYF. The CDR3 DNA reads TGTGCCAGCAGTTTTAGGAGGGCCAAAAACATTCAGTACTTC.